These 2 T cell receptor beta chains share one sample of origin, sequenced in a study of T cells expressing NK-cell markers. TCRdb reprocessed the 5' RACE reads and keeps a single row for each CDR3 protein, giving no DNA. This specimen shows fewer than 400,000 distinct CDR3 sequences; the ten leading clones hold roughly 5.2%. The sample comprised blood T cells: a sorted CD56 or NKG2C T cell subset, CD4+ or CD8+ T cells, or bulk PBMC T cells (not recorded which). Every receptor here comes from a man aged 18-75 years in good health.

The CDR3 is CASSQGYQGAQHF. The chain carries TRBV3-1 and TRBJ1-5; the TCRdb call, TRBD1, lacks DNA for checking. This CDR3 is built from 13 residues. The germline CDR1 and CDR2 sequences are LGHDT and YNNKEL (reference sequence).

V and J are TRBV20-1 and TRBJ2-7; TCRdb's assignment of TRBD2 cannot be checked, as there is no DNA. CDR1 is DFQATT, CDR2 SNEGSKA, per germline (reference sequence). CDR3 length: 18 residues. The CDR3 is CSARDQTSGGPYSYEQYF.